The subject of this entry is one T cell receptor beta chain. This clonotype was detected ten times or more. Its recognized antigen is unknown. No per-base quality is available; no much larger clone lies one base away. The germline V gene gives CDR1 as LGHNA and CDR2 as YSLEER. CDR3 length: 15 amino acids, cysteine to phenylalanine. CDR3 DNA is the only sequence kept; it has 45 bases, read in frame from the first base. V gives up 4 bases and J gives up 4 bases, and the segment between their germline ends measures 16 bases. Libraries were built with PCR. Sequencing used an Illumina HiSeq 2500. To normalize quantification of the TCRbeta repertoire, the TCR libraries were built with molecular barcoding that relied on unique molecular identifiers. TCRdb reanalyzed the raw reads on its own, using fastp at Q25 for trimming and MiXCR for clone calling, and kept in-frame beta chains. Here each entry gathers all rows of one CDR3 protein and keeps the most common genes and DNA. The sample records around 300,000 distinct CDR3 sequences, around 7.1% of which are singletons. Of the sample, around 9.8% falls within the top ten clones.

The data belong to a study of T-cell reconstitution after alpha-beta-depleted transplantation in children (dated by TCRdb to about 2016). As for the study more broadly: The study quantitatively tracked T-cell immune reconstitution after TCRalphabeta/CD19-depleted allogeneic hematopoietic cell transplantation in children using TCR repertoire profiling. Here is what the overall study found, with its caveats: Over the following months the frequencies of hyperexpanded clones went down, and after one year T-cell counts and TCRbeta diversity were mostly credited to newly produced T cells. The high TCRbeta diversity at day 60 in some patients was ascribed to recipient T cells and intrathymic progenitors that had survived conditioning. About two months after transplant, the apparently early recovery of alphabetaT-cell counts reportedly depended on just several hundred clones that had expanded rapidly and came from non-depleted graft cells.

The treatment or condition label on this specimen signifies: allogeneic hematopoietic cell transplantation with graft depleted of TCRalphabeta T cells and CD19 B cells. Transplant recipients were children who received TCRalphabeta/CD19-depleted allogeneic hematopoietic cell grafts. The TCR originated in a female patient between 2 and 15 years old who had a stem cell transplant for Fanconi anemia, so the T cells may come from the graft donor. Sample: peripheral blood, taken 360 days after TCRalphabeta/CD19-depleted stem cell transplant. This chain joins TRBV4-3 to TRBJ2-5; the best D guess is TRBD2, with 5 bases matching. CDR3 region: CASSPSSLSGETQYF. Here is the DNA: TGCGCCAGCAGCCCTTCGTCTCTCAGCGGAGAGACCCAGTACTTC.